This TCR beta chain stems from a study of blood T cell repertoires in COVID-19. The authors' processing: Nucleated cell counts were estimated from reference gene primer amplification. Measured with immunoSEQ multiplex PCR; TCRdb has only the in-frame clones, and not every one. V, J and clone size were drawn from that table, and D and trimming were deduced from the DNA. Of fewer than 350,000 clones in the sample, roughly 85% are singletons; the top ten hold 2.2%. Trimming shortened V by 1 base and J by 4 bases, and 14 bases separated the two germline ends. The CDR3 has 15 amino acids. Germline lookup yields CDR1 SGDLS and CDR2 YYNGEE.

Sequencing was done on a sample of PBMCs or T cells enriched from blood (not recorded which). The genes are TRBV9 and TRBJ2-5, with D maybe TRBD2 (5 bases). The sequence was obtained from a man in his thirties or forties who had recovered from COVID-19. This chain's CDR3 is CASSVSGEKAETQYF. CDR3 coding DNA: TGTGCCAGCAGCGTATCTGGGGAGAAGGCAGAGACCCAGTACTTC.